This is a list of T cell receptor beta chains from one sample in a study of blood T cells in healthy people across ages. TCRdb re-called the 5' RACE reads through MiXCR, storing one row per CDR3 protein. The sample holds hundreds of thousands of distinct CDR3 sequences, around 48% seen once. The sample consisted of blood. The origin of the receptors is a woman aged 60-70 years in good health. Each CDR3 is given with its conserved first and last residue. Each record gives: clone size, J gene, V gene, D gene, CDR3 protein, CDR3 DNA. The D gene is left open where the match is weak. Size tells how often a clone was seen (once, few, many) or the class of an expanded clone, and some rows leave it out.

-,TRBJ2-7,TRBV20-1,-,CSASSYGSYEQYF,TGCAGTGCTAGCTCATACGGCAGCTACGAGCAGTACTTC
-,TRBJ2-1,TRBV20-1,TRBD2,CSGLASGRYNEQFF,TGCAGTGGACTCGCTAGCGGGAGATACAATGAGCAGTTCTTC
-,TRBJ2-6,TRBV7-2,-,CASSLVAARSGANVLTF,TGTGCCAGCAGCTTAGTAGCAGCCCGCTCTGGGGCCAACGTCCTGACTTTC
-,TRBJ2-2,TRBV6-4,TRBD2,CASSPGTIDTGELFF,TGTGCCAGCAGCCCCGGGACTATCGACACCGGGGAGCTGTTTTTT
-,TRBJ1-1,TRBV6-6,-,CASSYSAAMNTEAFF,TGTGCCAGCAGTTACTCGGCAGCCATGAACACTGAAGCTTTCTTT
-,TRBJ2-3,TRBV25-1,TRBD2,CASSESRTSGSIRTDTQYF,TGTGCCAGCAGTGAATCCCGGACTAGCGGGAGCATCAGGACAGATACGCAGTATTTT
-,TRBJ2-7,TRBV7-2,TRBD1,CASSLQGQGSEQYF,TGTGCCAGCAGCCTACAGGGACAGGGGAGCGAGCAGTACTTC
-,TRBJ2-7,TRBV4-3,-,CASSQTQGYKQYF,TGCGCCAGCAGCCAAACACAGGGCTACAAGCAGTACTTC
-,TRBJ2-6,TRBV10-3,-,CAIMAAGANVLTF,TGTGCCATCATGGCAGCCGGGGCCAACGTCCTGACTTTC
-,TRBJ2-5,TRBV7-2,-,CASSLGGWEKGTQYF,TGTGCCAGCAGCTTAGGAGGTTGGGAGAAGGGGACCCAGTACTTC
-,TRBJ2-7,TRBV20-1,-,CTVQRLVSGEQYF,TGCACTGTACAGAGACTAGTATCTGGCGAGCAGTACTTC
-,TRBJ2-7,TRBV5-4,-,CASSCDYSTNEQYF,TGTGCCAGCAGCTGTGACTACTCAACCAATGAGCAGTACTTC
-,TRBJ1-2,TRBV28,-,CASSLEQAAGYGYTF,TGTGCCAGCAGTTTAGAGCAGGCGGCAGGCTATGGCTACACCTTC
-,TRBJ1-6,TRBV7-3,-,CASSFLGDNSPLHF,TGTGCCAGCAGCTTCCTCGGGGATAATTCACCCCTCCACTTT
-,TRBJ2-1,TRBV9,-,CASSGGIGGYNEQFF,TGTGCCAGCAGCGGCGGGATCGGCGGCTACAATGAGCAGTTCTTC
-,TRBJ2-7,TRBV2,-,CASNSGTYNEQYF,TGTGCCAGCAATAGCGGAACCTACAATGAGCAGTACTTC
-,TRBJ1-6,TRBV4-3,TRBD1,CASSQRDRGPGSPLHF,TGCGCCAGCAGCCAGAGGGACAGGGGGCCAGGATCACCCCTCCACTTT
-,TRBJ2-1,TRBV7-9,TRBD1,CASSWDRELEFF,TGTGCCAGCAGCTGGGACAGGGAGCTTGAGTTCTTC
-,TRBJ2-1,TRBV20-1,TRBD2,CSAAPPGRADYNEQFF,TGCAGTGCAGCCCCCCCCGGGAGGGCCGACTACAATGAGCAGTTCTTC
few,TRBJ1-2,TRBV28,-,CASSTPGGPRIASYTF,TGTGCCAGCAGTACCCCGGGCGGGCCCCGTATAGCAAGCTACACCTTC
-,TRBJ2-1,TRBV2,TRBD2,CAGIWTSGRSHEQFF,TGTGCCGGCATCTGGACTAGCGGGAGGTCGCATGAGCAGTTCTTC
-,TRBJ2-1,TRBV6-5,TRBD2,CASSYAGVNYNEQFF,TGTGCCAGCAGTTACGCGGGAGTGAACTACAATGAGCAGTTCTTC
-,TRBJ1-5,TRBV12-3/TRBV12-4,-,CASSFRENQPQHF,TGTGCCAGCAGTTTCCGTGAAAATCAGCCCCAGCATTTT
-,TRBJ1-1,TRBV5-1,-,CASSDRHLNTEAFF,TGCGCCAGCAGCGACCGACACCTGAACACTGAAGCTTTCTTT
few,TRBJ2-7,TRBV7-2,TRBD2,CASSIGLAGGLIEQYF,TGTGCCAGCAGCATCGGACTAGCGGGAGGTTTAATCGAGCAGTACTTC
-,TRBJ2-3,TRBV20-1,-,CSAPSYAPIGGTSPDTQYF,TGCAGTGCCCCGAGCTATGCACCCATTGGGGGAACATCTCCAGATACGCAGTATTTT